These T cell receptor beta chains were read from a single sample in a study of blood T cells in healthy people across ages. TCRdb redid the calling of the 5' RACE reads with MiXCR, one entry per CDR3 protein. The sample carries about 1.8 million distinct CDR3 sequences, around half recorded once. Sequencing used blood. Source of these receptors: a woman in her thirties or forties in good health. Both conserved end residues are part of each CDR3. The D gene is left open where the match is weak. Expanded clones get a size class; other rows say once, few or many, or leave the size out.

J gene: TRBJ2-5; clone size: few; D gene: NA; V gene: TRBV20-1; CDR3 DNA: TGCAGTGCTAGAGATGGGAGAGAAGAGACCCAGTACTTC; CDR3 protein: CSARDGREETQYF
J gene: TRBJ1-5; clone size: NA; D gene: NA; V gene: TRBV6-1; CDR3 DNA: TGTGCCAGCACCAGAATACCAGTTAGCAATCAGCCCCAGCATTTT; CDR3 protein: CASTRIPVSNQPQHF
J gene: TRBJ2-1; clone size: NA; D gene: NA; V gene: TRBV24-1; CDR3 DNA: TGTGCCACCAGTGATAGATGCAATGAGCAGTTCTTC; CDR3 protein: CATSDRCNEQFF
J gene: TRBJ2-3; clone size: NA; D gene: TRBD1; V gene: TRBV6-5; CDR3 DNA: TGTGCCAGCAGTCCCGGGACAGGGATGACGTCGCAGTATTTT; CDR3 protein: CASSPGTGMTSQYF
J gene: TRBJ1-2; clone size: many; D gene: NA; V gene: TRBV20-1; CDR3 DNA: TGCAGTGCTCCCTATGGCTACACCTTC; CDR3 protein: CSAPYGYTF
J gene: TRBJ1-1; clone size: NA; D gene: NA; V gene: TRBV28; CDR3 DNA: TGTGCCAGCAGTTCCCCAAGAGGGCAAAGGACTGAAGCTTTCTTT; CDR3 protein: CASSSPRGQRTEAFF
J gene: TRBJ1-2; clone size: NA; D gene: TRBD1; V gene: TRBV27; CDR3 DNA: TGTGCCAGTAGCCAAGGACAGGACCGCTTCTACTATGGCTACACCTTC; CDR3 protein: CASSQGQDRFYYGYTF
J gene: TRBJ2-5; clone size: NA; D gene: NA; V gene: TRBV7-8; CDR3 DNA: TGTGCCAGCAGCTTCACCGAACAAGAGACCCAGTACTTC; CDR3 protein: CASSFTEQETQYF
J gene: TRBJ2-7; clone size: few; D gene: NA; V gene: TRBV4-1; CDR3 DNA: TGCGCCAGCAGCCAAAACACGGGGTACTCCTACGAGCAGTACTTC; CDR3 protein: CASSQNTGYSYEQYF
J gene: TRBJ1-1; clone size: few; D gene: NA; V gene: TRBV20-1; CDR3 DNA: TGCAGTGCTAGAGAAGCGAACACTGAAGCTTTCTTT; CDR3 protein: CSAREANTEAFF
J gene: TRBJ2-4; clone size: NA; D gene: TRBD1; V gene: TRBV27; CDR3 DNA: TGTGCCAGCAGTTTATTTCAGGGGGTGGGGGATACAAGAGCCAAAAACATTCAGTACTTC; CDR3 protein: CASSLFQGVGDTRAKNIQYF
J gene: TRBJ2-5; clone size: NA; D gene: TRBD1; V gene: TRBV7-9; CDR3 DNA: TGTACCAGCCGGGGTTGGACAGGATTACAAGAGACCCAGTACTTC; CDR3 protein: CTSRGWTGLQETQYF
J gene: TRBJ1-2; clone size: NA; D gene: NA; V gene: TRBV7-2; CDR3 DNA: TGTGCCAGCAGCTCAGACCTATCCCACTACACCTTC; CDR3 protein: CASSSDLSHYTF
J gene: TRBJ2-1; clone size: few; D gene: NA; V gene: TRBV5-1; CDR3 DNA: TGCGCCAGCATGGCGGGCCTAGGGGATGAGCAGTTCTTC; CDR3 protein: CASMAGLGDEQFF
J gene: TRBJ2-3; clone size: NA; D gene: NA; V gene: TRBV9; CDR3 DNA: TGTGCCAGCAGCGTGGTATTCGGGGGGAGGACAGATGCGCAGTATTTT; CDR3 protein: CASSVVFGGRTDAQYF
J gene: TRBJ2-3; clone size: NA; D gene: NA; V gene: TRBV5-1; CDR3 DNA: TGCGCCAGCAGCCCCGATGATACGCAGTATTTT; CDR3 protein: CASSPDDTQYF
J gene: TRBJ2-1; clone size: NA; D gene: TRBD2; V gene: TRBV7-2; CDR3 DNA: TGTGCCAGCAGCCCCCTACTAGCGGGGGCATTCAATGAGCAGTTCTTC; CDR3 protein: CASSPLLAGAFNEQFF
J gene: TRBJ1-5; clone size: NA; D gene: TRBD1; V gene: TRBV19; CDR3 DNA: TGTGCCAGTAGTAGACAGGGGATCCAGCCCCAGCATTTT; CDR3 protein: CASSRQGIQPQHF
J gene: TRBJ2-1; clone size: once; D gene: NA; V gene: TRBV4-3; CDR3 DNA: TGCGCCAGCAGCCAAGCTCCAAGTAGGAGGGGGAACAATGAGCGGTTCTTC; CDR3 protein: CASSQAPSRRGNNERFF
J gene: TRBJ1-1; clone size: NA; D gene: NA; V gene: TRBV20-1; CDR3 DNA: TGCAGTGCTAGCCCCTCGGGGGTTGGCACTGAAGCTTTCTTT; CDR3 protein: CSASPSGVGTEAFF
J gene: TRBJ1-5; clone size: NA; D gene: NA; V gene: TRBV20-1; CDR3 DNA: TGCAGTGCTACAACAGGGTCCCCACGCCATCAGCCCCAGCATTTT; CDR3 protein: CSATTGSPRHQPQHF
J gene: TRBJ2-7; clone size: NA; D gene: TRBD2; V gene: TRBV5-1; CDR3 DNA: TGCGCCAGCAGCTTGGCCGGGGGGGGTCTCAATGAGCAGTACTTC; CDR3 protein: CASSLAGGGLNEQYF
J gene: TRBJ1-2; clone size: NA; D gene: NA; V gene: TRBV25-1; CDR3 DNA: TGTGCCAGCAGTGAATCCAACGCCTGGGGGGTATATGGTTACACCTTC; CDR3 protein: CASSESNAWGVYGYTF
J gene: TRBJ2-1; clone size: few; D gene: NA; V gene: TRBV5-1; CDR3 DNA: TGCGCCAGCAGCTTGCTACTCTCCCAGAATAATGAGCAGTTCTTC; CDR3 protein: CASSLLLSQNNEQFF
J gene: TRBJ2-7; clone size: NA; D gene: TRBD1; V gene: TRBV12-3/TRBV12-4; CDR3 DNA: TGTGCCAGCAGTTCAGGCGGGACAGGGGTCCACGAGCAGTACTTC; CDR3 protein: CASSSGGTGVHEQYF
J gene: TRBJ1-2; clone size: few; D gene: TRBD1; V gene: TRBV6-5; CDR3 DNA: TGTGCCAGCAGTTACACACATGGGACAGGCTATGGCTACACCTTC; CDR3 protein: CASSYTHGTGYGYTF
J gene: TRBJ2-3; clone size: few; D gene: TRBD1; V gene: TRBV7-9; CDR3 DNA: TGTGCCAGCAGCTTATTGGGGACAGACACAGATACGCAGTATTTT; CDR3 protein: CASSLLGTDTDTQYF
J gene: TRBJ2-3; clone size: few; D gene: NA; V gene: TRBV6-2/TRBV6-3; CDR3 DNA: TGTGCCAGCAGGAAGTCGACAGATACGCAGTATTTT; CDR3 protein: CASRKSTDTQYF
J gene: TRBJ2-1; clone size: NA; D gene: TRBD2; V gene: TRBV24-1; CDR3 DNA: TGTGCCACCAGGGGAGGGACTAGCGGGGGGACATATCGACCTAGTGAGCAGTTCTTC; CDR3 protein: CATRGGTSGGTYRPSEQFF
J gene: TRBJ1-2; clone size: NA; D gene: NA; V gene: TRBV29-1; CDR3 DNA: TGCAGCGTTGAAGAGGGCGTATACTATGGCTACACCTTC; CDR3 protein: CSVEEGVYYGYTF
J gene: TRBJ2-1; clone size: few; D gene: TRBD1; V gene: TRBV7-2; CDR3 DNA: TGTGCCAGCAGCTTAGGGACAGGCACCTATGAGCAGTTCTTC; CDR3 protein: CASSLGTGTYEQFF
J gene: TRBJ2-1; clone size: NA; D gene: TRBD2; V gene: TRBV27; CDR3 DNA: TGTGCCAGCAGTTACCGGGGGACTACCCGCCCCCCCACGAAGGAGACCCAGTTCTTC; CDR3 protein: CASSYRGTTRPPTKETQFF
J gene: TRBJ2-3; clone size: NA; D gene: NA; V gene: TRBV27; CDR3 DNA: TGTGCCAGTAGTCCTGTGGTCGCAGATACGCAGTATTTT; CDR3 protein: CASSPVVADTQYF
J gene: TRBJ2-3; clone size: few; D gene: NA; V gene: TRBV12-3/TRBV12-4; CDR3 DNA: TGTGCCAGCAGGCACTCAGATACGCAGTATTTT; CDR3 protein: CASRHSDTQYF
J gene: TRBJ1-2; clone size: few; D gene: NA; V gene: TRBV20-1; CDR3 DNA: TGCAGTGCTAGTTTTACGGGTTGGGGCTACACCTTC; CDR3 protein: CSASFTGWGYTF
J gene: TRBJ1-2; clone size: NA; D gene: TRBD1; V gene: TRBV28; CDR3 DNA: TGTGCCAGCAGTTTATCACAGGGGTACTATGGCTACACCTTC; CDR3 protein: CASSLSQGYYGYTF
J gene: TRBJ2-3; clone size: NA; D gene: TRBD2; V gene: TRBV12-3/TRBV12-4; CDR3 DNA: TGTGCCAGCAGTTTAGCGAGGGGTCTTCGGGGGGTGACAGATACGCAGTATTTT; CDR3 protein: CASSLARGLRGVTDTQYF